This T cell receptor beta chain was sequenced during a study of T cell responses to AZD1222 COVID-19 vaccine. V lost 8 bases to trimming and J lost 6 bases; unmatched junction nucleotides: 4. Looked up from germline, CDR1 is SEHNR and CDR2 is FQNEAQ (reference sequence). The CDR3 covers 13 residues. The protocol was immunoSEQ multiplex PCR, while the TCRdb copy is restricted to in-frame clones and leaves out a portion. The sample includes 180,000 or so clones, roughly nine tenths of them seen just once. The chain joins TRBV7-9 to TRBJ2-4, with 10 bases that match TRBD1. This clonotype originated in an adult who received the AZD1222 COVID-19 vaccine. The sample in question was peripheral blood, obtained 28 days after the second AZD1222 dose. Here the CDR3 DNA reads TGTGCCAGCGACAGGGGGCTTGGAAACATTCAGTACTTC. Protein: CASDRGLGNIQYF.